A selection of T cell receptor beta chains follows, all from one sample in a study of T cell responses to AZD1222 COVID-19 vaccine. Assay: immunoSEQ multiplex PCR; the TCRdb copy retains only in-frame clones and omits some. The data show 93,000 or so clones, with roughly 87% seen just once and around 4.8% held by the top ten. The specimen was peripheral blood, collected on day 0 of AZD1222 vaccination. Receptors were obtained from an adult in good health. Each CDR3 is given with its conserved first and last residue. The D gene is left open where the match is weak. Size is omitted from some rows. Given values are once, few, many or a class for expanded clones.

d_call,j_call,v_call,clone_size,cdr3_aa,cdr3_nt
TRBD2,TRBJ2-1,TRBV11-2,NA,CASSLAGGGSSYNEQFF,TGTGCCAGCAGCTTAGCCGGGGGGGGGAGCTCCTACAATGAGCAGTTCTTC
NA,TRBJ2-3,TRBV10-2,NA,CASTRLADTQYF,TGCGCCAGTACGAGACTGGCAGATACGCAGTATTTT
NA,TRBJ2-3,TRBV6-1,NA,CASSDGGFVDTQYF,TGTGCCAGCAGTGACGGGGGCTTTGTTGATACGCAGTATTTT
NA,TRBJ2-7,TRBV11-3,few,CASSLEYGGEQYF,TGTGCCAGCAGCTTAGAGTACGGCGGCGAGCAGTACTTC
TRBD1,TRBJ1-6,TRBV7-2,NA,CASSWGQGSDSPLHF,TGTGCCAGCAGCTGGGGACAGGGATCGGATTCACCCCTCCACTTT
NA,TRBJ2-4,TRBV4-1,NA,CASSQNPGTQPNIQYF,TGCGCCAGCAGCCAAAACCCCGGGACCCAGCCGAACATTCAGTACTTC
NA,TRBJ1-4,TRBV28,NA,CASSFGGGGGEKLFF,TGTGCCAGCAGTTTCGGGGGGGGTGGTGGTGAAAAACTGTTTTTT
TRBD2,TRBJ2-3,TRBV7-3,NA,CASSAYIGLAGFHTQYF,TGTGCCAGCAGCGCATACATCGGACTAGCGGGGTTCCATACGCAGTATTTT
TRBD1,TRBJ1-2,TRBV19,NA,CASRQQGALGGYTF,TGTGCCAGTAGACAACAGGGGGCTCTGGGCGGCTACACCTTC
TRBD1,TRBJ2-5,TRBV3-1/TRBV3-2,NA,CASSQEDPGQGSGTQYF,TGTGCCAGCAGCCAAGAAGATCCCGGACAGGGATCAGGGACCCAGTACTTC
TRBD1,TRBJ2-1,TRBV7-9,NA,CASSTLTGESYNEQFF,TGTGCCAGCAGCACCTTGACAGGGGAATCCTACAATGAGCAGTTCTTC
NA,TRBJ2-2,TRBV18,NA,CASSPMQQQGGELFF,TGTGCCAGCTCACCAATGCAACAGCAGGGCGGGGAGCTGTTTTTT
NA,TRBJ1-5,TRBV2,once,CASTWTEAGQPQHF,TGTGCCAGCACGTGGACAGAGGCAGGTCAGCCCCAGCATTTT
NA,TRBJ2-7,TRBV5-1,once,CASSLGFYEQYF,TGCGCCAGCAGCTTGGGGTTCTACGAGCAGTACTTC
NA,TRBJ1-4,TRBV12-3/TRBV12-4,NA,CASSLSLEKLFF,TGTGCCAGCAGTTTATCTCTGGAAAAACTGTTTTTT